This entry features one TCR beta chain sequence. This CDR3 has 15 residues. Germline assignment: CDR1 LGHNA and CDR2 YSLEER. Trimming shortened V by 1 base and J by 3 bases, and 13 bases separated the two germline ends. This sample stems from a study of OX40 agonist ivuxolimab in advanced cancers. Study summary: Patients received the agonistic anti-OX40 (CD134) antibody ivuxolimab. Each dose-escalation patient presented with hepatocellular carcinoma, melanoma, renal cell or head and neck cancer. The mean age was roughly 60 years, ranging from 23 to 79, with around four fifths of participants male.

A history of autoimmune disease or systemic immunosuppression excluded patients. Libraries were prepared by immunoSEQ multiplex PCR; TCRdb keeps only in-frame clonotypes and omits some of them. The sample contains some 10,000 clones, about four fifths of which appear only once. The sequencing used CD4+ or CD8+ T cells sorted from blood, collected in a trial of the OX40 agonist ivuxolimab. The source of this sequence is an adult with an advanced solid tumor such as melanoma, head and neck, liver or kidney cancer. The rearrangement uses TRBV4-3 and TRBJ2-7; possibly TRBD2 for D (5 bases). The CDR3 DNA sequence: TGCGCCAGCAGCCAAGCCGACGGGAATTACTACGAGCAGTACTTC. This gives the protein CASSQADGNYYEQYF.